Each of the 5 T cell receptor beta chains below was sequenced from the same sample in a study of blood T cell repertoires in COVID-19. The method was immunoSEQ multiplex PCR; TCRdb's version includes in-frame clones alone and lacks a portion of them. The data hold over 250,000 clones, with about nine tenths observed a single time. Sequences were obtained from peripheral blood. The receptors stem from a person aged 18-29 years with COVID-19, enrolled during active disease.

The gene calls are TRBV7-9 and TRBJ1-1, with TRBD1 matching 9 bases. The ends lost 5 bases at V and 0 bases at J; junction bases unmatched: 13. The length of the CDR3 is 18 residues. Looked up from germline, CDR1 is SEHNR and CDR2 is FQNEAQ (reference sequence). CDR3 sequence (DNA): TGTGCCAGCAGCCCGGCGGGGACAGGGTTTTTCATGAACACTGAAGCTTTCTTT. This codes for CASSPAGTGFFMNTEAFF.

The chain is built from TRBV24-1 and TRBJ2-2; 8 nucleotides agree with TRBD2. V shed 2 bases, J shed 7 bases, and the junction held 8 bases outside the gene matches. The CDR3 has 16 residues. Germline V gives CDR1 KGHDR, CDR2 SFDVKD. This CDR3 reads CATSDSFLSGGGELFF. The CDR3 coding sequence is TGTGCCACCAGTGATTCCTTTTTAAGCGGGGGCGGGGAGCTGTTTTTT.

V gene TRBV6-6 combines with J gene TRBJ1-2; D unresolved. The CDR3 is 14 amino acids. Trimming cost V 7 bases and J 5 bases, with 17 bases left between them. Germline V lookup: CDR1 MNHNY, CDR2 SVGAGI (reference sequence). The CDR3 region is CASILSGSAYGYTF. DNA of the CDR3: TGTGCCAGCATCCTGAGCGGGTCTGCTTATGGCTACACCTTC.

The rearrangement joins TRBV12-1 to TRBJ1-6; TRBD1, the table's D call, lacks a check against the DNA. TRBV12-1 is a pseudogene. The CDR3 length is 14 residues. CDR3 sequence: CASSLGQYNSPLHF. The CDR3 nucleotides are TGTGCCAGCAGCCTTGGACAATATAATTCACCCCTCCACTTT.

This chain connects TRBV5-6 to TRBJ1-4, with a weak D call TRBD1 (6 bases). V was pared by 1 base and J by 0 bases, with 10 bases between. Germline CDR1 reads SGHDT; CDR2 reads YYEEEE. This CDR3 is 16 amino acids long. This CDR3 reads CASSLRWGPTNEKLFF. DNA of the CDR3: TGTGCCAGCAGCTTGAGATGGGGGCCAACTAATGAAAAACTGTTTTTT.